This entry lists 23 T cell receptor beta chains sequenced from one sample in a study of shared clonotypes between healthy human individuals. Assay: immunoSEQ multiplex PCR; the TCRdb copy retains only in-frame clones and omits some. The sample includes about 2 million clones, roughly 95% of them seen just once. As defined, naive CD8 cells were CD45RO-negative and positively selected for CCR7, with terminally differentiated effector memory CD45RA+ cells excluded. Sequenced sample: naive CD8+ T cells sorted from blood. Receptors originate from a man between 18 and 29 years old in good health.

This clone appeared once. The same CDR3 also results from other DNA sequences found in this sample. V gene TRBV7-9 combines with J gene TRBJ2-1; TRBD2 agrees at 9 bases. Germline CDR1 and CDR2: SEHNR and FQNEAQ (reference sequence). The V and J ends lost 0 bases and 7 bases, in that order; junction bases with no gene match: 1. The CDR3 has 14 amino acids. The CDR3 DNA reads TGTGCCAGCAGCTTAGCGCTAGCGGGAAATGAGCAGTTCTTC. This gives the protein CASSLALAGNEQFF.

This chain links TRBV9 with TRBJ2-3; weak D call: TRBD1 (6 bases). V was pared by 4 bases and J by 0 bases, with 15 bases between. The CDR3 sequence is 16 residues long. The germline V gene encodes CDR1 SGDLS and CDR2 YYNGEE. The DNA for the CDR3 is TGTGCCAGCAGCCACTGGGGGCAGGGTAGCACAGATACGCAGTATTTT. The encoded protein is CASSHWGQGSTDTQYF.

The chain joins TRBV11-2 to TRBJ2-7; TRBD1 agrees at 10 bases. The CDR3 runs 15 residues. From germline, CDR1 is SGHAT and CDR2 FQNNGV. V lost 0 bases and J lost 4; bases outside the gene matches: 3. The CDR3 nucleotides are TGTGCCAGCAGCTTAGATGCGGACAGGGGGTACGAGCAGTACTTC. Translation: CASSLDADRGYEQYF.

V usage is TRBV2 and J usage is TRBJ2-3, with D tentatively TRBD1 (6 bases). This CDR3 has 15 amino acids. CDR1 is SNHLY, CDR2 FYNNEI, per germline. Trimming removed 3 bases from V and 0 bases from J, with 10 bases in between. The CDR3 coding sequence is TGTGCCAGCAGTGAGGGGGCCACTAGCACAGATACGCAGTATTTT. It is translated as CASSEGATSTDTQYF.

This clone was detected only once. This chain links TRBV11-2 with TRBJ2-7; D perhaps matches TRBD2 (6 bases). V lost 3 bases and J lost 4, with 13 bases in between. Germline CDR1 SGHAT, CDR2 FQNNGV. CDR3 length: 14 amino acids. CDR3 sequence reads: CASSFLRGGYEQYF. In DNA form, the CDR3 reads TGTGCCAGCAGCTTCCTCCGGGGAGGTTACGAGCAGTACTTC. The full variable domain, with the rest looked up from reference TRBV11-2 and TRBJ2-7, is EAGVAQSPRYKIIEKRQSVAFWCNPISGHATLYWYQQILGQGPKLLIQFQNNGVVDDSQLPKDRFSAERLKGVDSTLKIQPAKLEDSAVYLCASSFLRGGYEQYFGPGTRLTVT.

V is TRBV7-3 and J is TRBJ2-3; D is unclear. V lost 1 base, J lost 3 bases, and 8 bases lay in between. CDR3 size: 14 residues. CDR1 is SGHTA and CDR2 is FQGTGA in the germline V gene. The CDR3 DNA reads TGTGCCAGCAGCTTAATCGGGCGGACAGATACGCAGTATTTT. This sequence encodes CASSLIGRTDTQYF. Variable domain in full (rest from reference TRBV7-3 and TRBJ2-3): GAGVSQTPSNKVTEKGKYVELRCDPISGHTALYWYRQSLGQGPEFLIYFQGTGAADDSGLPNDRFFAVRPEGSVSTLKIQRTERGDSAVYLCASSLIGRTDTQYFGPGTRLTVL.

The genes are TRBV2 and TRBJ1-1, with D uncertain. This CDR3 is 16 amino acids long. Germline V gene sequence: CDR1 SNHLY, CDR2 FYNNEI. The germline V and J ends were trimmed by 3 bases and 5 bases, with 19 bases remaining between them. CDR3 nucleotides: TGTGCCAGCAGTGATGCAGGTTGGGTACGAGTGACTGAAGCTTTCTTT. Its protein is CASSDAGWVRVTEAFF.

This clone showed up just a few times. Distinct nucleotide sequences in the sample also encode this CDR3. This chain links TRBV27 with TRBJ1-2; 11 nucleotides align to TRBD1. Germline V gene sequence: CDR1 MNHEY, CDR2 SMNVEV (reference sequence). V was clipped by 4 bases and J by 6 bases; unmatched bases: 4. This CDR3 is 14 amino acids long. The CDR3 sequence: CASSWTGGGDGYTF. CDR3 DNA: TGTGCCAGCAGTTGGACAGGGGGCGGGGATGGCTACACCTTC.

Concerning this clone itself: Other DNA sequences within the sample encode an identical CDR3. The V call is TRBV2, the J call TRBJ2-7, with D unresolved. From germline, CDR1 is SNHLY and CDR2 FYNNEI. The CDR3 covers 13 residues. Deletions cut 6 bases from V and 2 bases from J, with 11 bases between. CDR3 coding DNA: TGTGCCAGCAGGGGAACCTTAACCTACGAGCAGTACTTC. Translation: CASRGTLTYEQYF.

Of note for this clone: A read error may account for a junction end that differs from germline. The genes are TRBV7-2 and TRBJ1-1, with a tentative D call TRBD1 (5 bases). Germline V lookup: CDR1 SGHTA, CDR2 FQGNSA. CDR3 size: 13 residues. The CDR3 DNA is TGTGCCAGCAGCTCCTCAGGGAACTCTGAAGCTTTCTTT. Translated, it gives CASSSSGNSEAFF.

This clone was observed a single time. The chain recombines TRBV9 with TRBJ1-3; D is possibly TRBD1 (5 bases). V was shortened by 4 bases and J by 3 bases, with 14 bases between the two germline ends. The CDR3 is 15 amino acids. CDR1 is SGDLS, CDR2 YYNGEE, per germline. CDR3 DNA: TGTGCCAGCAGCTCTACCGGGACCCGTGGAAACACCATATATTTT. Its protein is CASSSTGTRGNTIYF.

This chain links TRBV4-3 with TRBJ2-2, with a tentative D call TRBD1 (5 bases). The CDR3 extends over 13 amino acids. CDR1 is LGHNA and CDR2 is YSLEER in the germline V gene. Trimming left V 1 base short and J 9 bases short, with 9 bases between. The CDR3 coding sequence is TGCGCCAGCAGCCAAGTGCAGGGCCGGGAGCTGTTTTTT. This codes for CASSQVQGRELFF.

This chain uses TRBV2 with TRBJ2-1, with 9 bases aligning to TRBD2. There are 17 residues in the CDR3. CDR1 SNHLY and CDR2 FYNNEI come from the germline V gene. Unmatched junction bases numbered 9, after V lost 4 bases and J lost 2 bases. Written as DNA, the CDR3 is TGTGCCAGCAGTGGACCGAATAGCGGGGGAACCTACAATGAGCAGTTCTTC. The encoded protein is CASSGPNSGGTYNEQFF.

The chain couples TRBV30 to TRBJ1-5; the D gene is possibly TRBD1 (5 bases). Germline CDR1 is GTSNPN and CDR2 is SVGIG (reference sequence). V lost 2 bases and J lost 7, with 15 bases in between. The CDR3 runs to 14 residues. CDR3 DNA sequence: TGTGCCTGGAGTTTCGGGGCAGGCCCCCAGCCCCAGCATTTT. It is translated as CAWSFGAGPQPQHF.

This chain connects TRBV27 to TRBJ2-1; 8 bases are a match to TRBD1. CDR3 length: 14 amino acids. CDR1 is MNHEY and CDR2 is SMNVEV in the germline V gene (reference sequence). V dropped 5 bases and J dropped 13; count of bases not matched to a gene: 13. The CDR3 here is CASSARTGQEAQFF. CDR3 nucleotide sequence: TGTGCCAGCAGTGCCCGGACAGGGCAAGAAGCCCAGTTCTTC.

To note about this clone: Other DNA sequences in this sample translate to the same CDR3. This chain joins TRBV5-1 and TRBJ1-6; the match to TRBD1 covers 8 bases. This CDR3 has 17 residues. Germline V CDR1 and CDR2: SGHRS, YFSETQ. The junction had 6 bases not matched to a gene; V was cut back by 4 bases and J by 0 bases. CDR3 residues: CASSPTGVSSYNSPLHF. CDR3 in DNA: TGCGCCAGCAGCCCGACAGGGGTAAGCTCCTATAATTCACCCCTCCACTTT.

Note on this clone: Distinct nucleotide sequences in the sample also encode this CDR3. The chain combines TRBV7-6 with TRBJ2-3, with unresolved D. CDR1 SGHVS and CDR2 FNYEAQ come from the germline V gene. CDR3 length: 14 amino acids. The V end lost 5 bases, the J end lost 2 bases, and 11 bases lay between the germline ends. CDR3 region: CASSPLGSTDTQYF. CDR3 DNA: TGTGCCAGCAGCCCGCTAGGATCCACAGATACGCAGTATTTT.

This chain uses TRBV18 with TRBJ2-1, with D unresolved. The CDR3 sequence is 12 residues long. Germline lookup yields CDR1 KGHSH and CDR2 LQKENI. Trimming pared 2 bases from V and 7 bases from J, leaving 6 bases between. CDR3 protein: CASSPGENEQFF. The CDR3 DNA reads as TGTGCCAGCTCACCAGGGGAAAATGAGCAGTTCTTC.

The chain links TRBV7-9 to TRBJ2-5, with unresolved D. Trimming pared 2 bases from V and 4 bases from J, leaving 5 bases between. Germline-derived CDR1 and CDR2 are SEHNR and FQNEAQ (reference sequence). The CDR3 runs to 12 residues. CDR3 protein: CASSLFRETQYF. The CDR3 nucleotides are TGTGCCAGCAGCTTATTTAGAGAGACCCAGTACTTC.

The chain uses TRBV9 and TRBJ2-3; 7 bases are shared with TRBD1. Germline loops: CDR1 SGDLS, CDR2 YYNGEE. This CDR3 is 14 amino acids long. V was pared by 4 bases and J by 4 bases, with 6 bases of the junction left unmatched. CDR3 amino acids: CASSQDRMADTQYF. For the CDR3, the DNA is TGTGCCAGCAGCCAGGACAGGATGGCAGATACGCAGTATTTT.

The chain links TRBV12-2 to TRBJ1-1; the tabulated D call, TRBD1, remains unverified against the DNA. TRBV12-2 is recorded as a pseudogene. This CDR3 has 14 residues. CDR3 loop: CASRPNRGGTEAFF. In DNA form, the CDR3 reads TGTGCAAGTCGCCCCAACAGGGGTGGCACTGAAGCTTTCTTT.

The rearrangement joins TRBV6-5 to TRBJ2-7, with D unclear. CDR3 length equals 14 residues. The V end lost 2 bases, the J end lost 5 bases, and 13 bases lay between the germline ends. Germline CDR1 reads MNHEY; CDR2 reads SVGAGI. The CDR3 DNA reads as TGTGCCAGCAGTTACCTCAGGACCCTCCACGAGCAGTACTTC. Translating gives CASSYLRTLHEQYF.

The chain uses TRBV5-1 and TRBJ2-7; tentatively, D is TRBD2 (7 bases). The V and J ends lost 4 bases and 7 bases respectively, with 18 bases between them. This CDR3 region has 14 residues. CDR1 and CDR2 (germline): SGHRS, YFSETQ. The CDR3 region has the DNA TGCGCCAGCAGCATCGACAGGACCGGGGGGGAGCAGTACTTC. Its protein is CASSIDRTGGEQYF.